Listed below are T cell receptor beta chains from one sample, sequenced in a study of long-term antiretroviral therapy in people with HIV. Assay: immunoSEQ multiplex PCR; the TCRdb copy retains only in-frame clones and omits some. The data show tens of thousands of clones, around nine tenths seen once. The sequenced sample was unsorted PBMCs, obtained 0.1 years before starting antiretroviral therapy. The receptors were gathered from a woman in her fifties or sixties with HIV. Both conserved end residues are part of each CDR3. Each record gives: CDR3 protein, CDR3 DNA, clone size, V gene, D gene, J gene. D genes are given only for firm matches. The size entry is marked missing in some rows and otherwise reads once, few, many or a size class.

cdr3_aa: CASSQDPNTEAFF
cdr3_nt: TGTGCCAGCAGCCAAGACCCGAACACTGAAGCTTTCTTT
clone_size: NA
v_call: TRBV14
d_call: NA
j_call: TRBJ1-1

cdr3_aa: CASSDKKGGNSPLHF
cdr3_nt: TGTGCCAGCAGTGATAAGAAAGGTGGTAATTCACCCCTCCACTTT
clone_size: once
v_call: TRBV6-1
d_call: NA
j_call: TRBJ1-6

cdr3_aa: CASSSLGVTEQYF
cdr3_nt: TGTGCCAGCAGCTCCCTAGGTGTGACCGAGCAGTACTTC
clone_size: NA
v_call: TRBV7-2
d_call: NA
j_call: TRBJ2-7

cdr3_aa: CASSPQQGNPGELFF
cdr3_nt: TGTGCCAGCAGCCCCCAACAGGGGAACCCCGGGGAGCTGTTTTTT
clone_size: once
v_call: TRBV5-4
d_call: TRBD1
j_call: TRBJ2-2

cdr3_aa: CASSNRDRGQHEQYF
cdr3_nt: TGTGCCAGCAGCAACCGGGACAGGGGGCAGCACGAGCAGTACTTC
clone_size: NA
v_call: TRBV7-9
d_call: TRBD1
j_call: TRBJ2-7

cdr3_aa: CASTTRGGSPLHF
cdr3_nt: TGTGCCAGCACCACCCGGGGTGGCTCACCCCTCCACTTT
clone_size: NA
v_call: TRBV27
d_call: NA
j_call: TRBJ1-6

cdr3_aa: CASSLGDRGRGGYTF
cdr3_nt: TGTGCCAGCAGCTTGGGGGACAGGGGGCGAGGTGGCTACACCTTC
clone_size: NA
v_call: TRBV5-6
d_call: TRBD1
j_call: TRBJ1-2

cdr3_aa: CASSETGGSYEQYF
cdr3_nt: TGTGCCAGCAGCGAGACAGGGGGCTCCTACGAGCAGTACTTC
clone_size: NA
v_call: TRBV7-2
d_call: TRBD1
j_call: TRBJ2-7

cdr3_aa: CASSPRPGEMTEAFF
cdr3_nt: TGTGCCAGCTCACCACGGCCAGGGGAAATGACTGAAGCTTTCTTT
clone_size: NA
v_call: TRBV18
d_call: NA
j_call: TRBJ1-1

cdr3_aa: CASSVTGPIEQFF
cdr3_nt: TGCGCCAGCAGCGTCACGGGGCCTATAGAGCAGTTCTTC
clone_size: NA
v_call: TRBV5-1
d_call: NA
j_call: TRBJ2-1

cdr3_aa: CASSSRSRDTTSTEAFF
cdr3_nt: TGCGCCAGCAGCTCGCGGAGTCGGGACACCACCTCCACTGAAGCTTTCTTT
clone_size: NA
v_call: TRBV5-1
d_call: NA
j_call: TRBJ1-1

cdr3_aa: CASSFINQPQHF
cdr3_nt: TGTGCCAGCAGCTTTATCAATCAGCCCCAGCATTTT
clone_size: NA
v_call: TRBV5-6
d_call: NA
j_call: TRBJ1-5

cdr3_aa: CASSLNGGLTDTQYF
cdr3_nt: TGTGCCAGCAGCTTAAACGGGGGCCTCACAGATACGCAGTATTTT
clone_size: NA
v_call: TRBV7-3
d_call: NA
j_call: TRBJ2-3

cdr3_aa: CASSWDGWANEKLFF
cdr3_nt: TGTGCCAGCAGCTGGGACGGTTGGGCTAATGAAAAACTGTTTTTT
clone_size: NA
v_call: TRBV7-9
d_call: NA
j_call: TRBJ1-4

cdr3_aa: CASSVDYNEQFF
cdr3_nt: TGTGCCAGCAGCGTAGACTACAATGAGCAGTTCTTC
clone_size: NA
v_call: TRBV9
d_call: NA
j_call: TRBJ2-1

cdr3_aa: CSAVRDDEQYF
cdr3_nt: TGCAGCGCGGTTCGTGATGACGAGCAGTACTTC
clone_size: NA
v_call: TRBV29-1
d_call: NA
j_call: TRBJ2-7

cdr3_aa: CAWRQGADQPQHF
cdr3_nt: TGTGCCTGGAGACAGGGGGCAGATCAGCCCCAGCATTTT
clone_size: NA
v_call: TRBV30
d_call: TRBD1
j_call: TRBJ1-5

cdr3_aa: CSVETGGNEKLFF
cdr3_nt: TGCAGCGTTGAAACAGGTGGTAATGAAAAACTGTTTTTT
clone_size: once
v_call: TRBV29-1
d_call: NA
j_call: TRBJ1-4

cdr3_aa: CASSWQGDTQYF
cdr3_nt: TGTGCCAGCAGCTGGCAGGGGGATACGCAGTATTTT
clone_size: NA
v_call: TRBV5-8
d_call: NA
j_call: TRBJ2-3

cdr3_aa: CASSVGQGVNSPLHF
cdr3_nt: TGTGCCAGCAGCGTAGGACAGGGGGTCAATTCACCCCTCCACTTT
clone_size: few
v_call: TRBV9
d_call: TRBD1
j_call: TRBJ1-6

cdr3_aa: CASSSIGTVPEQYF
cdr3_nt: TGTGCCAGCAGCTCGATAGGGACAGTCCCCGAGCAGTACTTC
clone_size: once
v_call: TRBV5-4
d_call: TRBD1
j_call: TRBJ2-7

cdr3_aa: CAWSVDRGQGGYTF
cdr3_nt: TGTGCCTGGAGTGTAGACAGGGGTCAGGGTGGCTACACCTTC
clone_size: NA
v_call: TRBV30
d_call: TRBD1
j_call: TRBJ1-2

cdr3_aa: CASSPSGGSYEQYF
cdr3_nt: TGTGCCAGCTCACCCTCAGGGGGGTCCTACGAGCAGTACTTC
clone_size: NA
v_call: TRBV18
d_call: NA
j_call: TRBJ2-7

cdr3_aa: CASSPEEQARNTIYF
cdr3_nt: TGCGCCAGCAGCCCCGAGGAACAGGCTAGAAACACCATATATTTT
clone_size: NA
v_call: TRBV5-1
d_call: NA
j_call: TRBJ1-3

cdr3_aa: CAWSVRGTDYGYTF
cdr3_nt: TGTGCCTGGAGTGTAAGAGGGACAGACTATGGCTACACCTTC
clone_size: NA
v_call: TRBV30
d_call: TRBD1
j_call: TRBJ1-2

cdr3_aa: CASSLRDRGLHEQYF
cdr3_nt: TGTGCCAGCAGCCTCCGGGACAGGGGGCTTCACGAGCAGTACTTC
clone_size: NA
v_call: TRBV6-4
d_call: TRBD1
j_call: TRBJ2-7

cdr3_aa: CASSSQGSRSYEQYF
cdr3_nt: TGTGCCAGCAGCTCTCAGGGGTCGCGGTCCTACGAGCAGTACTTC
clone_size: NA
v_call: TRBV7-9
d_call: NA
j_call: TRBJ2-7

cdr3_aa: CASSVGDGDNEQFF
cdr3_nt: TGTGCCAGCAGCGTAGGGGACGGGGACAATGAGCAGTTCTTC
clone_size: once
v_call: TRBV9
d_call: NA
j_call: TRBJ2-1

cdr3_aa: CAWTTQGELGGYTF
cdr3_nt: TGTGCCTGGACAACCCAGGGGGAATTGGGTGGCTACACCTTC
clone_size: NA
v_call: TRBV30
d_call: TRBD1
j_call: TRBJ1-2

cdr3_aa: CASSPGTGWELFF
cdr3_nt: TGTGCCAGCAGCCCGGGGACAGGCTGGGAGCTGTTTTTT
clone_size: NA
v_call: TRBV11-3
d_call: TRBD1
j_call: TRBJ2-2

cdr3_aa: CASSIAGSNPQHF
cdr3_nt: TGTGCCAGTAGTATTGCAGGGTCGAATCCCCAGCATTTT
clone_size: NA
v_call: TRBV19
d_call: NA
j_call: TRBJ1-5

cdr3_aa: CSVADSNQPQHF
cdr3_nt: TGCAGCGTTGCTGATAGCAATCAGCCCCAGCATTTT
clone_size: few
v_call: TRBV29-1
d_call: NA
j_call: TRBJ1-5

cdr3_aa: CATSRGAASHTDTQYF
cdr3_nt: TGTGCCACCAGCAGAGGGGCGGCGTCACACACAGATACGCAGTATTTT
clone_size: NA
v_call: TRBV15
d_call: NA
j_call: TRBJ2-3

cdr3_aa: CASSADRGSNQPQHF
cdr3_nt: TGTGCCAGCAGCGCGGACAGGGGTAGCAATCAGCCCCAGCATTTT
clone_size: medium-sized
v_call: TRBV7-2
d_call: TRBD1
j_call: TRBJ1-5

cdr3_aa: CASSEWYTGELFF
cdr3_nt: TGTGCCAGCAGTGAGTGGTACACCGGGGAGCTGTTTTTT
clone_size: NA
v_call: TRBV2
d_call: NA
j_call: TRBJ2-2

cdr3_aa: CASSEHAGQGRNQPQHF
cdr3_nt: TGTGCCAGCAGTGAACATGCGGGACAGGGGAGAAATCAGCCCCAGCATTTT
clone_size: NA
v_call: TRBV6-1
d_call: TRBD1
j_call: TRBJ1-5

cdr3_aa: CASSQGAQGSSYEQYF
cdr3_nt: TGCGCCAGCAGCCAAGGGGCGCAGGGAAGCTCCTACGAGCAGTACTTC
clone_size: NA
v_call: TRBV4-3
d_call: NA
j_call: TRBJ2-7

cdr3_aa: CASRPGAGGYGYTF
cdr3_nt: TGTGCCAGCAGGCCTGGGGCAGGCGGGTATGGCTACACCTTC
clone_size: NA
v_call: TRBV6-5
d_call: NA
j_call: TRBJ1-2

cdr3_aa: CAWGLRGGEETQYF
cdr3_nt: TGTGCCTGGGGACTAAGGGGGGGGGAAGAGACCCAGTACTTC
clone_size: NA
v_call: TRBV30
d_call: NA
j_call: TRBJ2-5

cdr3_aa: CASSLGGQGHQPQHF
cdr3_nt: TGCGCCAGCAGCTTGGGTGGACAGGGCCATCAGCCCCAGCATTTT
clone_size: NA
v_call: TRBV5-1
d_call: TRBD1
j_call: TRBJ1-5

cdr3_aa: CASRGALMNTEAFF
cdr3_nt: TGTGCCAGCAGGGGAGCTCTCATGAACACTGAAGCTTTCTTT
clone_size: NA
v_call: TRBV2
d_call: NA
j_call: TRBJ1-1

cdr3_aa: CASSISLQGRVEQYF
cdr3_nt: TGTGCCAGCAGTATATCTCTTCAGGGCCGGGTCGAGCAGTACTTC
clone_size: NA
v_call: TRBV6-5
d_call: NA
j_call: TRBJ2-7

cdr3_aa: CASSYWTSGVQETQYF
cdr3_nt: TGTGCCAGCAGTTACTGGACTAGCGGGGTCCAAGAGACCCAGTACTTC
clone_size: NA
v_call: TRBV6-5
d_call: TRBD2
j_call: TRBJ2-5

cdr3_aa: CASGFGDVNNEQFF
cdr3_nt: TGTGCTAGTGGTTTCGGGGATGTAAACAATGAGCAGTTCTTC
clone_size: NA
v_call: TRBV12-5
d_call: NA
j_call: TRBJ2-1

cdr3_aa: CASSALKEQYF
cdr3_nt: TGTGCCAGCAGCGCCCTCAAGGAGCAGTACTTC
clone_size: NA
v_call: TRBV7-9
d_call: NA
j_call: TRBJ2-7

cdr3_aa: CASRQGLAGGSSYEQYF
cdr3_nt: TGTGCCAGCAGGCAGGGACTAGCGGGGGGGAGCTCCTACGAGCAGTACTTC
clone_size: NA
v_call: TRBV28
d_call: TRBD2
j_call: TRBJ2-7